This passage covers 21 T cell receptor beta chains from one sample sequenced in a study of breast tumors, draining lymph nodes, adjacent tissues. Breast cancer patients provided tissue from their axillary draining lymph nodes. TCRdb itself ran the multiplex PCR reads through MiXCR, one entry per CDR3 protein. The sample records fewer than 200,000 distinct CDR3 sequences, 30% to 35% being singletons. Sequenced material: axillary lymph node tissue. The receptor source for this set is a female donor with breast cancer. Some clones in this sample may be carry-over from other donors' samples.

This clonotype was detected ten times or more. The gene calls are TRBV7-3 and TRBJ2-1; 11 bases fit TRBD1. Germline CDR1 reads SGHTA; CDR2 reads FQGTGA. CDR3 length: 16 amino acids. Trimming removed 5 bases from V and 8 bases from J; junction bases left unmatched: 11. The CDR3 is CASSPESGTGGDEQFF. CDR3 nucleotides: TGTGCCAGCAGCCCAGAGTCCGGGACAGGGGGGGATGAGCAGTTCTTC. Drawing the rest from reference TRBV7-3 and TRBJ2-1, the complete variable domain is GAGVSQTPSNKVTEKGKYVELRCDPISGHTALYWYRQSLGQGPEFLIYFQGTGAADDSGLPNDRFFAVRPEGSVSTLKIQRTERGDSAVYLCASSPESGTGGDEQFFGPGTRLTVL.

This clonotype has at least ten counts. The chain links TRBV20-1 to TRBJ2-7, with D maybe TRBD2 (5 bases). Trimming removed 0 bases from V and 3 bases from J, with 15 bases in between. The CDR3 covers 15 residues. The germline gives CDR1 DFQATT, CDR2 SNEGSKA (reference sequence). The CDR3 nucleotides are TGCAGTGCTAGAGACCGAGCGGAGAATTTCTACGAGCAGTACTTC. Protein product: CSARDRAENFYEQYF.

The genes are TRBV20-1 and TRBJ2-4; D perhaps matches TRBD1 (6 bases). With 3 bases removed from V and 6 bases from J, the gap between germline ends came to 30 bases. Germline values: CDR1 DFQATT, CDR2 SNEGSKA (reference sequence). The CDR3 loop spans 19 amino acids. The CDR3 sequence is CSASARTDGAPRRANIQYF. In nucleotides, the CDR3 is TGCAGTGCTAGCGCCCGGACAGACGGGGCCCCTCGTCGGGCAAACATTCAGTACTTC.

The chain joins TRBV12-3 or TRBV12-4 to TRBJ2-3; D is ambiguous. V was shortened by 4 bases and J by 0 bases, with 14 bases between the two germline ends. The CDR3 totals 16 residues. In DNA, the CDR3 is TGTGCCAGCAGTTACCCCCGATACACTAGCACAGATACGCAGTATTTT. It translates to CASSYPRYTSTDTQYF.

Only one count was recorded for this clonotype. The chain recombines TRBV10-3 with TRBJ2-3; 12 bases fit TRBD2. The germline V gene has CDR1 ENHRY and CDR2 SYGVKD. With 4 bases clipped from V and 5 bases from J, the junction kept 7 bases outside the gene matches. The CDR3 runs 16 residues. DNA of the CDR3: TGTGCCATCAGTGGAACTAGCGGGGGGAACGGAGATACGCAGTATTTT. This gives the protein CAISGTSGGNGDTQYF.

This clonotype was found many times. The chain joins TRBV6-1 to TRBJ2-7; 9 bases map to TRBD1. V lost 5 bases, J lost 10 bases, and 12 bases stayed unmatched. Germline V lookup: CDR1 MNHNS, CDR2 SASEGT. The length of the CDR3 is 14 residues. The CDR3 spells CASSPGTGRVIQYF. The CDR3 coding sequence is TGTGCCAGCAGTCCAGGGACAGGGCGCGTTATCCAGTACTTC.

This chain joins TRBV7-9 and TRBJ2-5, with TRBD1 identical over 9 bases. J gave up 3 bases and V 1 base, and 15 bases lay outside the gene matches. The V gene's germline CDR1 is SEHNR and CDR2 FQNEAQ (reference sequence). The CDR3 loop spans 19 amino acids. CDR3 DNA: TGTGCCAGCAGCTTAGGGCAAGCCACAGGGGGCGCACTGAAAGAGACCCAGTACTTC. Residues: CASSLGQATGGALKETQYF.

The chain joins TRBV7-9 to TRBJ2-5; D is unresolved. The germline V gene has CDR1 SEHNR and CDR2 FQNEAQ (reference sequence). The length of the CDR3 is 11 residues. CDR3 nucleotides: TGTGCGAGCCAAGGAGAAGAGACCCAGTACTTC. It is translated as CASQGEETQYF.

This clonotype has at least ten counts. J is TRBJ2-5 and V is TRBV15; TRBD1 agrees at 8 bases. After removal of 3 bases from V and 4 bases from J, the junction contained 10 bases not matched to a gene. The CDR3 runs 16 residues. Germline V gene lookup returns CDR1 LNHNV and CDR2 YYDKDF (reference sequence). CDR3 bases: TGTGCCACCAGCAGCAATGACAGGGGCGTCCCAGAGACCCAGTACTTC. Translation gives CATSSNDRGVPETQYF.

This clonotype was counted ten times or more. The genes are TRBV10-3 and TRBJ1-2, with 9 bases identical to TRBD1. J was trimmed by 2 bases and V by 6 bases; bases with no gene match: 4. This CDR3 contains 14 residues. Germline V CDR1 and CDR2: ENHRY, SYGVKD. CDR3 residues: CAIRWTGANYGYTF. DNA for the CDR3: TGTGCCATCAGGTGGACAGGGGCGAACTATGGCTACACCTTC.

This clonotype was counted between two and nine times. A much larger clone lies a single base off, so this may be a read error. The chain is built from TRBV20-1 and TRBJ2-7; either TRBD1 or TRBD2 may supply D (5 bases each). CDR3 length equals 14 residues. Trimming pared 6 bases from V and 6 bases from J, leaving 21 bases between. CDR1 is DFQATT, CDR2 SNEGSKA, per germline (reference sequence). The CDR3 nucleotides are TGCAGTGCCACAACCGGGACCCTTGGGACCGAGCAGTACTTC. Encoded protein: CSATTGTLGTEQYF.

The chain has TRBV15 and TRBJ1-1, with D perhaps TRBD1 (6 bases). Germline V lookup: CDR1 LNHNV, CDR2 YYDKDF (reference sequence). The CDR3 has 16 amino acids. Deletions cut 0 bases from V and 0 bases from J, with 11 bases between. CDR3 sequence (DNA): TGTGCCACCAGCAGAGATATCTGGGGGCTGAACACTGAAGCTTTCTTT. Residues: CATSRDIWGLNTEAFF.

This clonotype was found once. This chain joins TRBV15 and TRBJ1-2, with no clear D. CDR1 and CDR2 from the germline V gene are LNHNV and YYDKDF (reference sequence). This CDR3 region has 14 residues. V was cut by 3 bases and J by 8 bases, with 16 bases left in between. The CDR3 nucleotides read TGTGCCACCAGCAGTTTAACGGGGAATAGCGGCTACACCTTC. Amino acid sequence: CATSSLTGNSGYTF.

In the case of this clonotype: The conserved closing phenylalanine or tryptophan is absent in this CDR3, likely reflecting a read error. CDR3: CASSLGKRANTGKLFL. CDR3 bases: TGTGCCAGTAGCTTGGGGAAGCGGGCGAACACCGGGAAGCTGTTTTTG. The J gene is TRBJ2-2, the V gene TRBV19, with D tentatively TRBD2 (6 bases). The CDR3 loop spans 16 amino acids. CDR1 LNHDA and CDR2 SQIVND come from the germline V gene (reference sequence).

To note about this clonotype: A much larger clone is a single base away; this may be a read error. V is TRBV18 and J is TRBJ1-3; D is ambiguous. Per germline, CDR1 KGHSH and CDR2 LQKENI. There are 13 residues in the CDR3. The CDR3 DNA reads TGTGCCAGCTCACCACCGACTGGAAACACCATGTATTTT. It specifies CASSPPTGNTMYF.

This clonotype was recorded many times. The V call is TRBV20-1, the J call TRBJ2-3; D is ambiguous. The CDR3 contains 11 residues. The germline V gene has CDR1 DFQATT and CDR2 SNEGSKA (reference sequence). Deletions cut 3 bases from V and 2 bases from J, with 3 bases between. The DNA for the CDR3 is TGCAGTGCTAGCTACACAGATACGCAGTATTTT. Translated: CSASYTDTQYF.

Relative to its sample, this clonotype is medium-sized. The CDR3 reads CSARDRSRASYEQYF. The CDR3 DNA follows: TGCAGTGCTAGAGATCGCAGCCGCGCCTCCTACGAGCAGTACTTC. V is TRBV20-1 and J is TRBJ2-7, with D unclear. The V gene's germline CDR1 is DFQATT and CDR2 SNEGSKA (reference sequence). Trimming cost V 0 bases and J 0 bases, with 12 bases left between them. The CDR3 spans 15 residues.

Comment on this clonotype: A much larger clone differs by one base, so this may be a read error. The rearrangement joins TRBV7-9 to TRBJ1-2; a possible D gene is TRBD1 (6 bases). Germline assignment: CDR1 SEHNR and CDR2 FQNEAQ (reference sequence). The CDR3 covers 13 residues. Written as DNA, the CDR3 is TGTGCCAGCAGCTTAGATTCAGGGGTTGGCTGCACCTTC. Translated, it gives CASSLDSGVGCTF. The complete variable domain, with remaining parts taken from reference TRBV7-9 and TRBJ1-2, reads DTGVSQNPRHKITKRGQNVTFRCDPISEHNRLYWYRQTLGQGPEFLTYFQNEAQLEKSRLLSDRFSAERPKGSFSTLEIQRTEQGDSAMYLCASSLDSGVGCTFGSGTRLTVV.

V gene TRBV7-3 combines with J gene TRBJ1-6; D is ambiguous. V lost 6 bases to trimming and J lost 12 bases, with 21 bases between them. The CDR3 loop spans 15 amino acids. The V gene's germline CDR1 is SGHTA and CDR2 FQGTGA. The CDR3 here is CASSVGYSYNGPLHF. Written as DNA, the CDR3 is TGTGCCAGCAGTGTTGGGTACTCCTATAATGGACCCCTCCACTTT.

The table lists this clonotype with many counts. V and J are TRBV6-2 or TRBV6-3 and TRBJ1-2, with a tentative D call TRBD1 (6 bases). Germline assignment: CDR1 MNHEY and CDR2 SVGEGT. This CDR3 is 13 amino acids long. V was shortened by 2 bases and J by 3 bases, with 7 bases between the two germline ends. The CDR3 nucleotides read TGTGCCAGCAGTTACGGGACACACTATGGCTACACCTTC. Translated, it gives CASSYGTHYGYTF.

V is TRBV9 and J is TRBJ1-6; D is unresolved. The germline gives CDR1 SGDLS, CDR2 YYNGEE. The CDR3 sequence is 17 residues long. V lost 1 base, J lost 0 bases, and 11 bases lay in between. CDR3 nucleotides: TGTGCCAGCAGCGTATTGCAGCTGTGCTCCTATAATTCACCCCTCCACTTT. Translating it yields CASSVLQLCSYNSPLHF.